What follows are 22 T cell receptor beta chains derived from one specimen sequenced in a study of cytomegalovirus exposure and HLA in healthy donors. In the PCR, 60 Vbeta and 13 Jbeta primers were used. The assay was immunoSEQ multiplex PCR, and TCRdb's table has in-frame clones only and misses some. The sample holds 110,000 or so clones, around 86% seen once. Sequences were obtained from PBMCs. All receptors derive from a young woman in good health and CMV-seronegative.

V usage is TRBV11-2 and J usage is TRBJ2-3; 7 positions match TRBD2. Germline V gives CDR1 SGHAT, CDR2 FQNNGV. The CDR3 runs 16 residues. V trimming: 1 base; J trimming: 8 bases; junction bases outside the gene matches: 12. CDR3 nucleotide sequence: TGTGCCAGCAGCTTAGTTTTGAGTCCGTCGGGGGGTACGCAGTATTTT. This translates into CASSLVLSPSGGTQYF.

The rearrangement joins TRBV9 to TRBJ1-2, with D perhaps matching TRBD1 (5 bases). Trimming cost V 3 bases and J 7 bases, with 13 bases left between them. This CDR3 contains 13 residues. Per the germline V gene, CDR1 is SGDLS and CDR2 is YYNGEE. The CDR3 DNA is TGTGCCAGCAGCGCCGACAGCTCGGGTGGCTACACCTTC. Translated: CASSADSSGGYTF.

The rearrangement joins TRBV27 to TRBJ2-1; TRBD2 matches 9 bases. This CDR3 region has 14 residues. V was pared by 6 bases and J by 8 bases, with 8 bases of the junction left unmatched. Germline CDR1 and CDR2: MNHEY and SMNVEV (reference sequence). The CDR3 reads CASRPGLAMHEQFF. CDR3 bases: TGTGCCAGCAGGCCGGGACTAGCAATGCATGAGCAGTTCTTC.

The chain couples TRBV27 to TRBJ2-2; 7 bases fit TRBD2. Per the germline V gene, CDR1 is MNHEY and CDR2 is SMNVEV (reference sequence). Trimming cost V 8 bases and J 6 bases; bases outside gene matches: 9. The CDR3 has 14 amino acids. CDR3 coding DNA: TGTGCCAGCGGCACTAGCGCTGGCGCCGGGGAGCTGTTTTTT. Translation gives CASGTSAGAGELFF.

The chain recombines TRBV2 with TRBJ1-5, with D perhaps matching TRBD1 (5 bases). This CDR3 region has 12 residues. Per germline, CDR1 SNHLY and CDR2 FYNNEI. The V gene lost 6 bases and the J gene lost 6 bases, with 9 bases spanning the gap. DNA for the CDR3: TGTGCCAGCAGGACAGCGAGTCAGCCCCAGCATTTT. It yields the protein CASRTASQPQHF.

This chain links TRBV7-2 with TRBJ2-3; D is ambiguous. V was cut by 3 bases and J by 0 bases, with 7 bases left in between. This CDR3 is built from 14 residues. Germline CDR1 SGHTA, CDR2 FQGNSA. CDR3 nucleotide sequence: TGTGCCAGCAGCTTGCACAAAAGCACAGATACGCAGTATTTT. It translates to CASSLHKSTDTQYF.

The chain is built from TRBV18 and TRBJ2-1; 7 bases are shared with TRBD2. This CDR3 has 15 amino acids. The germline V gene has CDR1 KGHSH and CDR2 LQKENI. V was clipped by 5 bases and J by 0 bases; unmatched bases: 4. DNA for the CDR3: TGTGCCAGCTCAATAGCGGGTCCCTCCTACAATGAGCAGTTCTTC. It codes for CASSIAGPSYNEQFF.

This clone was seen once. This chain connects TRBV5-4 to TRBJ2-1, with D possibly matching TRBD1 (6 bases). Looked up from germline, CDR1 is SGHNT and CDR2 is YYREEE (reference sequence). V was cut by 4 bases and J by 0 bases, with 11 bases left in between. The CDR3 is made up of 15 amino acids. CDR3 coding DNA: TGTGCCAGCAGCCCGGACAGAAGCTCCTACAATGAGCAGTTCTTC. Its translation is CASSPDRSSYNEQFF.

The V and J genes are TRBV15 and TRBJ2-3, with D perhaps matching TRBD2 (6 bases). This CDR3 region has 17 residues. V was cut by 1 base and J by 0 bases, with 14 bases left in between. From germline, CDR1 is LNHNV and CDR2 YYDKDF (reference sequence). The CDR3 loop reads CATSRGGARKSTDTQYF. The CDR3 DNA reads as TGTGCCACCAGCAGAGGCGGGGCTAGGAAGAGCACAGATACGCAGTATTTT.

The CDR3 bases are TGTGCCAGTAGTTTACAGGGGGGCCCCTACGAGCAGTACTTC. This translates into CASSLQGGPYEQYF. The chain links TRBV19 to TRBJ2-7; 8 bases are shared with TRBD1. The CDR3 runs 14 residues. CDR1 LNHDA and CDR2 SQIVND come from the germline V gene (reference sequence). V shed 5 bases, J shed 2 bases, and the junction held 5 bases outside the gene matches.

The chain links TRBV28 to TRBJ2-7; 8 positions match TRBD2. The V segment lost 2 bases and the J segment 6 bases; nucleotides outside the gene matches: 3. CDR3 length: 13 residues. CDR1 and CDR2 (germline): MDHEN, SYDVKM. CDR3 sequence: CASSLKAGAEQYF. The CDR3 coding sequence is TGTGCCAGCAGTTTAAAAGCGGGAGCCGAGCAGTACTTC.

Note on this clone: The junction and the germline gene differ at one end; a read error may be behind it. This rearrangement joins TRBV4-3 to TRBJ2-1, with a possible D match to TRBD2 (6 bases). Germline values: CDR1 LGHNA, CDR2 YSLEER. This CDR3 is 13 amino acids long. The CDR3 nucleotides read TGCGCCAGCAGCCAGTCGGGAGTCGGTTGGCTGGTCTTC. Its translation is CASSQSGVGWLVF.

The chain recombines TRBV7-8 with TRBJ2-4; D remains unclear. Germline assignment: CDR1 SGHVS and CDR2 FQNEAQ. The V gene lost 1 base and the J gene lost 0 bases, with 10 bases spanning the gap. The CDR3 length is 16 residues. CDR3 nucleotide sequence: TGTGCCAGCAGCTTAGTCCCCAGTCTAGCCAAAAACATTCAGTACTTC. Translated, it gives CASSLVPSLAKNIQYF.

The chain recombines TRBV7-9 with TRBJ1-2, with D perhaps TRBD1 (5 bases). Germline V CDR1 and CDR2: SEHNR, FQNEAQ (reference sequence). The CDR3 totals 17 residues. The V and J ends lost 1 base and 4 bases respectively, with 19 bases between them. DNA of the CDR3: TGTGCCAGCAGCTTAGGTGGAGACAGTGGTCCCAGCTATGGCTACACCTTC. Its protein product is CASSLGGDSGPSYGYTF.

As DNA, the CDR3 is TGTGCCAGCAGCAAAGGTAGGCGGGAGAGCCAACCCACAGACTACAGAATCTCGTACGAGCAGTACTTC. As protein: CASSKGRRESQPTDYRISYEQYF. The gene calls are TRBV21-1 and TRBJ2-7; no check of the table's D call, TRBD2, against the DNA was made. TRBV21-1 is assigned pseudogene status. The CDR3 spans 23 residues.

J is TRBJ1-2 and V is TRBV13; TRBD1 agrees at 10 bases. This CDR3 is 15 amino acids long. The V and J ends lost 0 bases and 7 bases, in that order; junction bases with no gene match: 5. The germline V gene encodes CDR1 PRHDT and CDR2 FYEKMQ (reference sequence). CDR3: CASSLGRRDRGGYTF. In DNA, the CDR3 is TGTGCCAGCAGCTTAGGCCGGAGGGACAGGGGTGGCTACACCTTC.

The rearrangement links TRBV5-4 to TRBJ2-7, with 7 nucleotides matching TRBD2. This CDR3 comprises 14 residues. CDR1 SGHNT and CDR2 YYREEE come from the germline V gene (reference sequence). V lost 0 bases to trimming and J lost 3 bases; unmatched junction nucleotides: 3. The CDR3 region is CASSLEAGVYEQYF. The CDR3 bases are TGTGCCAGCAGCTTGGAGGCGGGAGTCTACGAGCAGTACTTC. Based on the CDR3 plus reference TRBV5-4 and TRBJ2-7, the full variable domain is ETGVTQSPTHLIKTRGQQVTLRCSSQSGHNTVSWYQQALGQGPQFIFQYYREEENGRGNFPPRFSGLQFPNYSSELNVNALELDDSALYLCASSLEAGVYEQYFGPGTRLTVT.

The chain employs TRBV14 and TRBJ1-3; D gene ambiguous. Looked up from germline, CDR1 is SGHDN and CDR2 is FVKESK. V was pared by 0 bases and J by 4 bases, with 7 bases between. The CDR3 extends over 14 amino acids. CDR3 region: CASSQDPLGNTIYF. CDR3 nucleotides: TGTGCCAGCAGCCAAGACCCCTTGGGAAACACCATATATTTT.

V usage is TRBV7-9 and J usage is TRBJ1-1; 7 bases fit TRBD1. The J segment lost 4 bases and the V segment lost 3 bases, leaving 11 bases of the junction unmatched. Germline assignment: CDR1 SEHNR and CDR2 FQNEAQ (reference sequence). The CDR3 has 16 residues. This CDR3 is CASSFTGTGVSTEAFF. CDR3 DNA sequence: TGTGCCAGCAGCTTCACGGGCACAGGGGTGAGCACTGAAGCTTTCTTT.

This clone turned up a few times. The chain has TRBV7-9 and TRBJ2-1, with a possible D match to TRBD2 (5 bases). Between the trimmed V and J ends, which lost 0 bases and 6 bases, there was a span of 6 bases. The CDR3 has 13 residues. Germline CDR1 and CDR2: SEHNR and FQNEAQ (reference sequence). The CDR3 region is CASSLAGSNEQFF. The CDR3 coding sequence is TGTGCCAGCAGCTTAGCAGGGAGCAATGAGCAGTTCTTC. The whole variable domain, filled in from reference TRBV7-9 and TRBJ2-1, reads DTGVSQNPRHKITKRGQNVTFRCDPISEHNRLYWYRQTLGQGPEFLTYFQNEAQLEKSRLLSDRFSAERPKGSFSTLEIQRTEQGDSAMYLCASSLAGSNEQFFGPGTRLTVL.

This chain uses TRBV4-3 with TRBJ1-5; D perhaps matches TRBD1 (6 bases). Germline CDR1 is LGHNA and CDR2 is YSLEER. Deletions cut 0 bases from V and 8 bases from J, with 17 bases between. This CDR3 has 16 amino acids. The CDR3 spells CASSQDYTQGHEPQHF. The DNA of the CDR3 is TGCGCCAGCAGCCAAGACTACACGCAGGGGCACGAGCCCCAGCATTTT.

The V and J genes are TRBV7-2 and TRBJ2-7, with a weak D call TRBD1 (5 bases). Germline CDR1 and CDR2: SGHTA and FQGNSA. The V end was cut by 6 bases, the J end by 2 bases, with 17 bases between. The CDR3 contains 15 residues. CDR3 region: CASSRQSPSTYEQYF. CDR3 in DNA: TGTGCCAGCAGTCGACAGTCACCATCGACCTACGAGCAGTACTTC.